The 2 T cell receptor beta chains in this list originate from one sample, sequenced in a study of blood T cells in healthy people across ages. Alongside a J-beta primer mix, a sample-barcoded 5' primer served in a second PCR lasting roughly 7 to 12 cycles. TCRdb redid the calling of the 5' RACE reads with MiXCR, one entry per CDR3 protein. The sample consists of 1.5 million or so distinct CDR3 sequences, approximately 43% of them appearing once. Sample: blood. The receptors come from a woman between 18 and 29 years old in good health.

The J gene is TRBJ1-6, the V gene TRBV27, with D maybe TRBD1 (6 bases). V lost 1 base, J lost 4 bases, and 11 bases lay in between. Per germline, CDR1 MNHEY and CDR2 SMNVEV (reference sequence). This CDR3 is built from 16 residues. CDR3 nucleotide sequence: TGTGCCAGCAGTTTATTAGGGGGGGTTTATAATTCACCCCTCCACTTT. The encoded protein is CASSLLGGVYNSPLHF.

This clonotype showed up many times. This chain links TRBV7-9 with TRBJ1-5, with D tentatively TRBD1 (5 bases). The CDR3 totals 13 residues. The germline gives CDR1 SEHNR, CDR2 FQNEAQ (reference sequence). With 1 base removed from V and 5 bases from J, the gap between germline ends came to 6 bases. CDR3 region: CASSLVGDQPQHF. The CDR3 bases are TGTGCCAGCAGCTTAGTAGGGGATCAGCCCCAGCATTTT.